A single sample is the source of the 21 T cell receptor beta chains below, sequenced in a study of cytomegalovirus exposure and HLA in healthy donors. PCR involved 60 Vbeta and 13 Jbeta primers. Profiled with immunoSEQ multiplex PCR; TCRdb holds only in-frame clones, not every one. The sample has approximately 150,000 clones, approximately 80% seen once. The sample taken for sequencing was PBMCs. The receptor set was obtained from a man aged 18 to 30 in good health and CMV-seronegative.

The chain combines TRBV5-6 with TRBJ2-2; 7 positions match TRBD1. This CDR3 comprises 17 residues. J gave up 0 bases and V 2 bases, and 7 bases lay outside the gene matches. Germline loops: CDR1 SGHDT, CDR2 YYEEEE. This chain's CDR3 is CASSFGSQGANTGELFF. DNA for the CDR3: TGTGCCAGCAGCTTCGGGTCTCAGGGGGCGAACACCGGGGAGCTGTTTTTT. Variable domain in full (rest from reference TRBV5-6 and TRBJ2-2): DAGVTQSPTHLIKTRGQQVTLRCSPKSGHDTVSWYQQALGQGPQFIFQYYEEEERQRGNFPDRFSGHQFPNYSSELNVNALLLGDSALYLCASSFGSQGANTGELFFGEGSRLTVL.

This chain uses TRBV10-3 with TRBJ1-1, with TRBD1 matching 9 bases. Per the germline V gene, CDR1 is ENHRY and CDR2 is SYGVKD. CDR3 length equals 14 residues. V lost 4 bases, J lost 1 base, and 1 base stayed unmatched. The DNA for the CDR3 is TGTGCCATCAGTGGGACAGGGGCGAACACTGAAGCTTTCTTT. Its protein product is CAISGTGANTEAFF.

This clone appeared a single time. The chain recombines TRBV5-6 with TRBJ2-1; TRBD2 might be the D (5 bases). Germline CDR1 SGHDT, CDR2 YYEEEE. Trimming stripped 2 bases from V and 4 bases from J, with 13 bases between. The CDR3 extends over 15 amino acids. The CDR3 reads CASSLSLAEYNEQFF. CDR3 DNA: TGTGCCAGCAGCTTATCGCTAGCCGAATACAATGAGCAGTTCTTC. Based on the CDR3 plus reference TRBV5-6 and TRBJ2-1, the full variable domain is DAGVTQSPTHLIKTRGQQVTLRCSPKSGHDTVSWYQQALGQGPQFIFQYYEEEERQRGNFPDRFSGHQFPNYSSELNVNALLLGDSALYLCASSLSLAEYNEQFFGPGTRLTVL.

This clone has just one count. The gene calls are TRBV2 and TRBJ2-7, with no clear D. V dropped 3 bases and J dropped 7 bases, with 4 bases sitting between them. CDR1 and CDR2 (germline): SNHLY, FYNNEI. The CDR3 has 10 residues. The CDR3 bases are TGTGCCAGCAGTGATCGGGAGCAGTACTTC. Residues: CASSDREQYF.

The count of this clone is one. The rearrangement joins TRBV7-9 to TRBJ2-4; weak D call: TRBD2 (5 bases). Germline CDR1 and CDR2: SEHNR and FQNEAQ (reference sequence). V was trimmed by 0 bases and J by 7 bases, leaving 10 bases between them. The CDR3 has 14 residues. For the CDR3, the DNA is TGTGCCAGCAGCTTAGCGCTCGGAGGTAACATTCAGTACTTC. It translates to CASSLALGGNIQYF.

In DNA, the CDR3 is TGTGCCAGCAGCAAAGGCTACGTGACTAGCGGGAGTCCCGGGGAGCTGTTTTTT. As protein: CASSKGYVTSGSPGELFF. V is TRBV21-1 and J is TRBJ2-2; the table names TRBD2, a call not compared with the DNA. TRBV21-1 is noted as a pseudogene. The CDR3 totals 18 residues.

CDR3 nucleotide sequence: TGTGCCAGCAGTGCCACAGTTAATGAAAAACTGTTTTTT. This gives the protein CASSATVNEKLFF. This chain uses TRBV6-5 with TRBJ1-4; D unresolved. Germline-derived CDR1 and CDR2 are MNHEY and SVGAGI. This CDR3 comprises 13 residues. V gave up 5 bases and J gave up 4 bases, with 8 bases separating them.

V gene TRBV14 combines with J gene TRBJ2-1; TRBD1 agrees at 9 bases. The germline V gene encodes CDR1 SGHDN and CDR2 FVKESK. The CDR3 is 18 amino acids. After removal of 3 bases from V and 6 bases from J, the junction contained 15 bases not matched to a gene. DNA of the CDR3: TGTGCCAGCAGCCATATGAGGCCCGGGACAGGGAGTTCCAATGAGCAGTTCTTC. It yields the protein CASSHMRPGTGSSNEQFF.

This chain's CDR3 is CASKDRGRMNTEAFF. DNA for the CDR3: TGTGCCAGTAAGGACAGGGGGCGTATGAACACTGAAGCTTTCTTT. The chain combines TRBV19 with TRBJ1-1; 11 bases are a match to TRBD1. Germline V gene data show CDR1 as LNHDA and CDR2 as SQIVND (reference sequence). Unmatched junction bases numbered 4, after V lost 7 bases and J lost 0 bases. This CDR3 has 15 residues.

This chain connects TRBV5-4 to TRBJ2-1; a possible D gene is TRBD2 (6 bases). The germline gives CDR1 SGHNT, CDR2 YYREEE (reference sequence). The CDR3 sequence is 14 residues long. V was shortened by 4 bases and J by 7 bases, with 15 bases between the two germline ends. CDR3 sequence: CASSPGGTQNEQFF. The CDR3 DNA follows: TGTGCCAGCAGCCCTGGGGGGACCCAGAATGAGCAGTTCTTC.

The chain carries TRBV7-2 and TRBJ2-7, with TRBD2 identical over 11 bases. The CDR3 sequence is 14 residues long. Germline V gene data show CDR1 as SGHTA and CDR2 as FQGNSA. J lost 4 bases, V lost 4 bases, and 3 bases had no gene match. The DNA for the CDR3 is TGTGCCAGCAGCTACACTAGCGGGAGTTACGAGCAGTACTTC. Protein sequence: CASSYTSGSYEQYF.

The genes are TRBV2 and TRBJ1-1; 9 nucleotides agree with TRBD1. This CDR3 is built from 14 residues. V dropped 4 bases and J dropped 4; count of bases not matched to a gene: 4. The germline gives CDR1 SNHLY, CDR2 FYNNEI. The CDR3 bases are TGTGCCAGCAGTGTGACAGGGGGAGGCACTGAAGCTTTCTTT. This codes for CASSVTGGGTEAFF. Full variable domain (missing parts from reference TRBV2 and TRBJ1-1): EPEVTQTPSHQVTQMGQEVILRCVPISNHLYFYWYRQILGQKVEFLVSFYNNEISEKSEIFDDQFSVERPDGSNFTLKIRSTKLEDSAMYFCASSVTGGGTEAFFGQGTRLTVV.

The gene calls are TRBV2 and TRBJ2-1; 8 positions agree with TRBD2. CDR1 and CDR2 (germline): SNHLY, FYNNEI. The junction had 9 bases not matched to a gene; V was cut back by 5 bases and J by 6 bases. CDR3 length: 15 amino acids. The CDR3 sequence is CASSNSGEVRNEQFF. The CDR3 bases are TGTGCCAGCAGTAATAGCGGGGAGGTTCGCAATGAGCAGTTCTTC.

The chain is built from TRBV5-6 and TRBJ1-1, with 8 nucleotides matching TRBD1. Germline lookup yields CDR1 SGHDT and CDR2 YYEEEE. V lost 2 bases to trimming and J lost 7 bases; unmatched junction nucleotides: 7. The CDR3 consists of 14 residues. The DNA for the CDR3 is TGTGCCAGCAGCTTTGGTGGTACAGGGGGTGAAGCTTTCTTT. It yields the protein CASSFGGTGGEAFF.

This chain joins TRBV6-1 and TRBJ1-5; 8 bases match TRBD1. CDR1 and CDR2 from the germline V gene are MNHNS and SASEGT. The CDR3 is made up of 15 amino acids. Trimming took 6 bases from V and 6 from J; bases not matched to a gene: 10. The CDR3 sequence: CASRDPDRASQPQHF. As DNA, the CDR3 is TGTGCCAGCAGGGACCCGGACAGGGCCTCTCAGCCCCAGCATTTT.

V gene TRBV19 combines with J gene TRBJ2-7; 14 positions agree with TRBD2. CDR1 and CDR2 from the germline V gene are LNHDA and SQIVND (reference sequence). Unmatched junction bases numbered 1, after V lost 3 bases and J lost 3 bases. This CDR3 is 15 amino acids long. The CDR3 sequence is CASSMTSGRGYEQYF. For the CDR3, the DNA is TGTGCCAGTAGTATGACTAGCGGGAGGGGCTACGAGCAGTACTTC. Using reference TRBV19 and TRBJ2-7 for the parts outside the CDR3, the full variable domain is DGGITQSPKYLFRKEGQNVTLSCEQNLNHDAMYWYRQDPGQGLRLIYYSQIVNDFQKGDIAEGYSVSREKKESFPLTVTSAQKNPTAFYLCASSMTSGRGYEQYFGPGTRLTVT.

This clone showed up just once. Sequence at one end of the junction differs from germline and may be a read error. The rearrangement links TRBV7-7 to TRBJ1-5; possibly TRBD1 for D (5 bases). The germline V gene has CDR1 SSHAT and CDR2 FNYEAQ (reference sequence). This CDR3 region has 15 residues. The CDR3 nucleotides are TGTGCTAGCAGCCGCCGGGACTTTGGGAGTCAGCCCCAGCATTTT. This gives the protein CASSRRDFGSQPQHF.

The chain carries TRBV21-1 and TRBJ1-2; TRBD1 is the table's D call, not checked against the DNA. TRBV21-1 is deemed a pseudogene. CDR3 length: 14 amino acids. CDR3 DNA sequence: TGTGCCAGCAGCATTCACCGGACAGGGATGTACTACACCTTC. Protein: CASSIHRTGMYYTF.

This clone was detected only a few times. The chain has TRBV6-5 and TRBJ2-7, with 9 bases matching TRBD1. The CDR3 sequence is 16 residues long. Germline V lookup: CDR1 MNHEY, CDR2 SVGAGI. Unmatched junction bases numbered 6, after V lost 0 bases and J lost 3 bases. DNA for the CDR3: TGTGCCAGCAGTTACTCCCTGACAGGGGGAGGCTACGAGCAGTACTTC. Its translation: CASSYSLTGGGYEQYF.

The chain uses TRBV5-1 and TRBJ2-1; TRBD2 might be the D (6 bases). This CDR3 spans 14 amino acids. V lost 1 base and J lost 5, with 10 bases in between. Germline lookup yields CDR1 SGHRS and CDR2 YFSETQ. For the CDR3, the DNA is TGCGCCAGCAGCTTGTGGGCGGGGCACAATGAGCAGTTCTTC. Translated: CASSLWAGHNEQFF.

The genes are TRBV7-3 and TRBJ2-2; 7 bases align to TRBD1. V was clipped by 8 bases and J by 10 bases; unmatched bases: 4. Germline V gene data show CDR1 as SGHTA and CDR2 as FQGTGA. The CDR3 spans 11 residues. This CDR3 reads CASGTGAELFF. The CDR3 nucleotides are TGTGCCAGCGGAACAGGGGCGGAGCTGTTTTTT.